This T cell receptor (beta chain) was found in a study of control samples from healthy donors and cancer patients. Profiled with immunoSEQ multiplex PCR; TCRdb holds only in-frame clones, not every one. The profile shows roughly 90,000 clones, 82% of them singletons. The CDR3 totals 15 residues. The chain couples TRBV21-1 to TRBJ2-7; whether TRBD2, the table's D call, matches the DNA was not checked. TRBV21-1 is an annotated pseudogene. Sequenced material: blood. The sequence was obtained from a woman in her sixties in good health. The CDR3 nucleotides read TGTGCCAGCAGCAAAGTACCGGGTTCACCCTACGAGCAGTACTTC. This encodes CASSKVPGSPYEQYF.